This T cell receptor (beta chain) is drawn from a study of cytomegalovirus exposure and HLA in healthy donors. It was with 60 Vbeta and 13 Jbeta primers that the PCR ran. Profiling relied on immunoSEQ multiplex PCR, and the TCRdb table lists in-frame clones only, not all of them. In the table there are 120,000 or so clones, more than 65% of which are singletons. With respect to this clone: Its antigen is undetermined.

CDR3 length equals 14 residues. CDR1 and CDR2 (germline): MNHEY, SVGAGI. The V gene end was trimmed by 6 bases and the J gene end by 7 bases; junction bases not matched to a gene: 6. Study-level findings and limits: In a later analysis, TCR beta V- and J-gene trimming showed a link to a missense DCLRE1C variant. By a later analysis, the bulk of CMV-associated TCR beta chains appeared HLA-restricted. Earlier analysis looked at TCR beta V segments, and most were productive about 87% or about 30% of the time.

Material: PBMCs. The TCR originated in a young man in good health and CMV-seropositive. The chain uses TRBV6-5 and TRBJ2-3, with 11 positions matching TRBD2. The CDR3 spells CASRPGLAANTQYF. The CDR3 region has the DNA TGTGCCAGCAGACCGGGACTAGCGGCTAATACGCAGTATTTT.